This entry lists 31 T cell receptor beta chains sequenced from one sample in a study of CD4 T cells in relation to SARS-CoV-2 and coronaviruses. Assay: immunoSEQ multiplex PCR; the TCRdb copy retains only in-frame clones and omits some. Counted here are some 69,000 clones, about 94% occurring once; the ten biggest clones make up 0.14%. CD4+ T cells from unexposed donors were obtained before the COVID-19 pandemic (2011-2018). Sequenced input: naive CD4+ T cells from PBMCs. Subset noted: naive CD4+ T cells isolated by negative enrichment. The source of these receptors is a human donor in good health.

V and J are TRBV7-8 and TRBJ2-4, with 14 nucleotides matching TRBD2. CDR1 and CDR2 (germline): SGHVS, FQNEAQ. Germline trimming cut 5 bases from V and 5 bases from J; bases unmatched to any gene: 5. The CDR3 is 16 amino acids. CDR3 loop: CASSPGLAGGQNIQYF. Written as DNA, the CDR3 is TGTGCCAGCAGCCCAGGACTAGCGGGAGGACAAAACATTCAGTACTTC.

J is TRBJ2-3 and V is TRBV6-5; 8 bases match TRBD1. Per the germline V gene, CDR1 is MNHEY and CDR2 is SVGAGI. Germline trimming cut 6 bases from V and 1 base from J; bases unmatched to any gene: 3. CDR3 length: 14 residues. CDR3 nucleotides: TGTGCCAGCAGCCAGACAGGGGGCACAGATACGCAGTATTTT. Translation: CASSQTGGTDTQYF.

This rearrangement joins TRBV6-4 to TRBJ2-3; tentatively, D is TRBD1 (6 bases). This CDR3 is built from 14 residues. V gave up 4 bases and J gave up 0 bases, with 8 bases separating them. Germline CDR1 is MRHNA and CDR2 is SNTAGT. CDR3 sequence reads: CASSVDRSTDTQYF. In nucleotides, the CDR3 is TGTGCCAGCAGTGTGGACAGAAGCACAGATACGCAGTATTTT.

The rearrangement uses TRBV5-1 and TRBJ1-1; 7 bases agree with TRBD1. CDR3 length: 15 residues. The germline CDR1 and CDR2 sequences are SGHRS and YFSETQ. Losses at the gene ends were 6 bases for V and 1 base for J; bases not matched to a gene: 9. The CDR3 here is CASIRTGARNTEAFF. In nucleotides, the CDR3 is TGCGCCAGCATCCGAACAGGGGCGAGGAACACTGAAGCTTTCTTT.

This chain connects TRBV5-1 to TRBJ2-3, with a weak D call TRBD2 (6 bases). Germline CDR1 reads SGHRS; CDR2 reads YFSETQ. There are 15 residues in the CDR3. Deletions cut 0 bases from V and 1 base from J, with 9 bases between. The CDR3 reads CASSLDSSGTDTQYF. The CDR3 coding sequence is TGCGCCAGCAGCTTGGATTCTAGCGGCACAGATACGCAGTATTTT.

The chain has TRBV19 and TRBJ1-6, with 7 bases identical to TRBD1. V was pared by 6 bases and J by 7 bases, with 3 bases of the junction left unmatched. Germline loops: CDR1 LNHDA, CDR2 SQIVND (reference sequence). The CDR3 sequence is 13 residues long. CDR3 coding DNA: TGTGCCAGTAGATCGACAGGGAATTCACCCCTCCACTTT. It specifies CASRSTGNSPLHF.

The V gene is TRBV3-1 (or the pseudogene TRBV3-2), the J gene TRBJ2-1; D uncertain. This CDR3 is 15 amino acids long. Germline CDR1 is LGHDT and CDR2 is YNNKEL (reference sequence). V lost 3 bases and J 9 bases, leaving 18 bases between the germline ends. CDR3 sequence reads: CASSHHTTRPGEQFF. CDR3 in DNA: TGTGCCAGCAGCCACCATACGACCCGTCCGGGTGAGCAGTTCTTC.

The chain employs TRBV27 and TRBJ2-7; D might be TRBD2 (8 bases). Per the germline V gene, CDR1 is MNHEY and CDR2 is SMNVEV (reference sequence). V shed 7 bases and J shed 3 bases, with 13 bases lying between them. The CDR3 has 13 amino acids. For the CDR3, the DNA is TGTGCCAGCAAACAGGGGACTAGCTACGAGCAGTACTTC. It specifies CASKQGTSYEQYF.

The V gene is TRBV14, the J gene TRBJ2-7; 10 bases map to TRBD1. The CDR3 is made up of 14 amino acids. From germline, CDR1 is SGHDN and CDR2 FVKESK. V gave up 6 bases and J gave up 3 bases; unmatched junction bases: 5. CDR3 in DNA: TGTGCCAGCAGACCGGGACAGGGGTACTACGAGCAGTACTTC. Protein sequence: CASRPGQGYYEQYF.

The chain joins TRBV5-4 to TRBJ1-1; 10 nucleotides line up with TRBD1. The CDR3 loop spans 14 amino acids. Trimming at V came to 4 bases and at J to 5 bases, leaving 5 bases not matched to a gene. CDR1 and CDR2 from the germline V gene are SGHNT and YYREEE (reference sequence). The CDR3 loop reads CASSPDRGRTEAFF. In DNA, the CDR3 is TGTGCCAGCAGCCCGGACAGGGGGAGAACTGAAGCTTTCTTT.

The chain uses TRBV7-9 and TRBJ2-1, with TRBD1 as a possible D gene (6 bases). This CDR3 is 12 amino acids long. Trimming pared 4 bases from V and 14 bases from J, leaving 15 bases between. Germline values: CDR1 SEHNR, CDR2 FQNEAQ (reference sequence). In DNA form, the CDR3 reads TGTGCCAGCAGCTCAGACAGGAATCAGGAGTTCTTC. This codes for CASSSDRNQEFF.

The chain has TRBV28 and TRBJ2-7; tentative D call: TRBD2 (6 bases). V gave up 4 bases and J gave up 4 bases, with 20 bases separating them. CDR1 MDHEN and CDR2 SYDVKM come from the germline V gene. This CDR3 is 16 amino acids long. The CDR3 sequence: CASSSLSEGQRYEQYF. CDR3 DNA sequence: TGTGCCAGCAGTTCCCTCTCGGAGGGTCAAAGGTACGAGCAGTACTTC.

V and J are TRBV7-2 and TRBJ2-3, with TRBD1 matching 9 bases. Trimming cost V 4 bases and J 6 bases; bases outside gene matches: 5. The CDR3 runs 14 residues. Germline V gives CDR1 SGHTA, CDR2 FQGNSA. The CDR3 DNA sequence: TGTGCCAGCAGCTGGGACAGGGAGGGGGATACGCAGTATTTT. This sequence encodes CASSWDREGDTQYF.

The genes are TRBV27 and TRBJ2-7, with 10 bases aligning to TRBD1. This CDR3 has 15 residues. The V segment lost 6 bases and the J segment 2 bases; nucleotides outside the gene matches: 7. Germline V CDR1 and CDR2: MNHEY, SMNVEV (reference sequence). The CDR3 bases are TGTGCCAGCAGAAGGGACAGGGGTTCCCCCTACGAGCAGTACTTC. It specifies CASRRDRGSPYEQYF.

V and J are TRBV2 and TRBJ2-5; 9 nucleotides line up with TRBD1. Unmatched junction bases numbered 9, after V lost 8 bases and J lost 2 bases. The CDR3 totals 15 residues. CDR1 and CDR2 (germline): SNHLY, FYNNEI. The CDR3 protein is CASPGQGKVQETQYF. Written as DNA, the CDR3 is TGTGCCAGCCCAGGACAGGGGAAAGTACAAGAGACCCAGTACTTC.

The rearrangement links TRBV5-1 to TRBJ2-5; 10 bases are shared with TRBD1. This CDR3 comprises 14 residues. With V trimmed by 4 bases and J by 5 bases, 5 bases remained unmatched. CDR1 and CDR2 (germline): SGHRS, YFSETQ. CDR3: CASSRQGAEETQYF. CDR3 DNA: TGCGCCAGCAGCCGACAGGGGGCGGAGGAGACCCAGTACTTC.

The chain combines TRBV28 with TRBJ1-1, with TRBD1 matching over 7 bases. The CDR3 covers 16 residues. The V gene end was trimmed by 3 bases and the J gene end by 0 bases; junction bases not matched to a gene: 7. Germline values: CDR1 MDHEN, CDR2 SYDVKM. CDR3: CASSFWAGGMNTEAFF. The CDR3 nucleotides read TGTGCCAGCAGTTTTTGGGCAGGGGGAATGAACACTGAAGCTTTCTTT.

The chain recombines TRBV5-1 with TRBJ2-2; the D gene is possibly TRBD1 (5 bases). The germline V and J ends were trimmed by 5 bases and 1 base, with 12 bases remaining between them. Germline values: CDR1 SGHRS, CDR2 YFSETQ. The CDR3 is made up of 15 amino acids. The CDR3 DNA sequence: TGCGCCAGCAGAAAGACAGTGCAGAACACCGGGGAGCTGTTTTTT. It is translated as CASRKTVQNTGELFF. The full variable domain, with the rest looked up from reference TRBV5-1 and TRBJ2-2, is KAGVTQTPRYLIKTRGQQVTLSCSPISGHRSVSWYQQTPGQGLQFLFEYFSETQRNKGNFPGRFSGRQFSNSRSEMNVSTLELGDSALYLCASRKTVQNTGELFFGEGSRLTVL.

The chain recombines TRBV3-1 (or the pseudogene TRBV3-2) with TRBJ2-7, with no clear D. CDR1 is LGHDT and CDR2 is YNNKEL in the germline V gene (reference sequence). The CDR3 runs 16 residues. Between the trimmed V and J ends, which lost 4 bases and 0 bases, there was a span of 16 bases. CDR3 bases: TGTGCCAGCAGCCGAGAAGGGATGTTTAGCTCCTACGAGCAGTACTTC. Residues: CASSREGMFSSYEQYF.

The V gene is TRBV28, the J gene TRBJ2-7; no clear D. This CDR3 contains 12 residues. Trimming stripped 6 bases from V and 2 bases from J, with 8 bases between. The V gene's germline CDR1 is MDHEN and CDR2 SYDVKM. The CDR3 spells CASRGRTYEQYF. The CDR3 DNA sequence: TGTGCCAGCAGAGGCAGGACCTACGAGCAGTACTTC.

The chain couples TRBV9 to TRBJ2-7; 8 positions match TRBD2. This CDR3 has 18 residues. The V gene end was trimmed by 1 base and the J gene end by 6 bases; junction bases not matched to a gene: 18. The V gene's germline CDR1 is SGDLS and CDR2 YYNGEE. The CDR3 DNA is TGTGCCAGCAGCGTATATGGCAGCGGGAGTCTAAAGCTTTGCGAGCAGTACTTC. The encoded protein is CASSVYGSGSLKLCEQYF.

The V and J genes are TRBV11-3 and TRBJ2-3, with D unresolved. The CDR3 sequence is 14 residues long. The ends were cut back, 1 base at V and 2 bases at J, with 7 bases in the middle. Germline V gives CDR1 SGHNT, CDR2 YENEEA. In DNA, the CDR3 is TGTGCCAGCAGCTTAGGCAGGATCACAGATACGCAGTATTTT. It yields the protein CASSLGRITDTQYF.

The V gene is TRBV30, the J gene TRBJ1-2; unclear D gene. This CDR3 spans 14 amino acids. Germline V gene sequence: CDR1 GTSNPN, CDR2 SVGIG (reference sequence). Deletions cut 2 bases from V and 0 bases from J, with 10 bases between. In DNA, the CDR3 is TGTGCCTGGAGTCGCGCGGCGACTAACTATGGCTACACCTTC. Translating gives CAWSRAATNYGYTF.

V is TRBV24-1 and J is TRBJ2-1, with 7 positions matching TRBD1. V gave up 5 bases and J gave up 0 bases; unmatched junction bases: 3. The CDR3 length is 15 residues. Germline-derived CDR1 and CDR2 are KGHDR and SFDVKD. Here the CDR3 reads CATSAGTASYNEQFF. CDR3 DNA sequence: TGTGCCACCAGTGCCGGGACAGCCTCCTACAATGAGCAGTTCTTC.

The CDR3 reads CSVEDPGQGALNEQFF. CDR3 nucleotide sequence: TGCAGCGTTGAAGATCCTGGACAGGGGGCATTGAATGAGCAGTTCTTC. The V gene is TRBV29-1, the J gene TRBJ2-1; 11 nucleotides match TRBD1. CDR3 length: 16 residues. The trim removed 0 bases at V and 7 bases at J, leaving 8 bases unmatched. In germline, CDR1 is SQVTM, CDR2 ANQGSEA.

The CDR3 region is CASSGGTSRAEQYF. The CDR3 DNA is TGTGCCAGCAGCGGGGGGACTAGCAGGGCGGAGCAGTACTTC. The chain carries TRBV9 and TRBJ2-7; 9 positions match TRBD2. Germline loops: CDR1 SGDLS, CDR2 YYNGEE. V was clipped by 3 bases and J by 7 bases; unmatched bases: 8. This CDR3 comprises 14 residues.

The chain employs TRBV7-2 and TRBJ2-7; D could derive from TRBD1 or TRBD2 (5 bases each). The ends were cut back, 6 bases at V and 0 bases at J, with 12 bases in the middle. The CDR3 runs to 14 residues. CDR1 and CDR2 (germline): SGHTA, FQGNSA. DNA of the CDR3: TGTGCCAGCAGTTTTTCCGGGGCCTCCTACGAGCAGTACTTC. Its translation is CASSFSGASYEQYF.

The J gene is TRBJ1-2, the V gene TRBV28; 8 nucleotides align to TRBD1. The CDR3 has 15 residues. CDR1 MDHEN and CDR2 SYDVKM come from the germline V gene. Trimming cost V 5 bases and J 5 bases; bases outside gene matches: 10. The CDR3 is CASSGPGQADYGYTF. For the CDR3, the DNA is TGTGCCAGCAGTGGACCGGGACAGGCGGATTATGGCTACACCTTC.

V usage is TRBV5-1 and J usage is TRBJ2-1; D might be TRBD1 or TRBD2, each matching 7 bases. This CDR3 is built from 17 residues. CDR1 is SGHRS, CDR2 YFSETQ, per germline. Trimming left V 4 bases short and J 4 bases short, with 21 bases between. The CDR3 DNA reads TGCGCCAGCAGCAGGACAGGTGGGAGGGGAAATTACAATGAGCAGTTCTTC. It is translated as CASSRTGGRGNYNEQFF.

The gene calls are TRBV3-1 (or the pseudogene TRBV3-2) and TRBJ2-2; a weak D match, TRBD2 (6 bases). V was cut by 4 bases and J by 2 bases, with 11 bases left in between. CDR1 is LGHDT and CDR2 is YNNKEL in the germline V gene (reference sequence). The CDR3 covers 15 residues. The chain's CDR3 is CASSRTGLNTGELFF. In DNA form, the CDR3 reads TGTGCCAGCAGCCGAACGGGACTCAACACCGGGGAGCTGTTTTTT.

The chain recombines TRBV18 with TRBJ2-2; 7 positions match TRBD2. CDR3 length: 14 residues. Unmatched junction bases numbered 6, after V lost 4 bases and J lost 7 bases. Germline V gene data show CDR1 as KGHSH and CDR2 as LQKENI. The CDR3 region is CASSLKREHGELFF. CDR3 DNA: TGTGCCAGCTCACTGAAGCGGGAACACGGGGAGCTGTTTTTT.